This T cell receptor (beta chain) appears in the sequencing data of a study of OX40 agonist ivuxolimab in advanced cancers. The study in broad terms: Ivuxolimab, which targeted the costimulatory receptor OX40 (CD134), was an agonistic, fully human IgG2 monoclonal antibody. The paper describes the monotherapy dose-escalation part (N of about 50 patients) of the phase I trial of ivuxolimab. In the dose-escalation cohort, around four fifths of patients were male, and the mean age was approximately 60 years with a range of about 20 to 90. Among the roughly 50 dose-escalation patients, around 20 had hepatocellular carcinoma, roughly 15 melanoma, 9 renal cell carcinoma and 9 head and neck cancer. Intravenous ivuxolimab was administered to patients every 2 weeks at six dose levels: 0.01, 0.1, 0.3, 1.5, 3 and 10 mg/kg. Three dose-escalation patients achieved partial responses, one with hepatocellular carcinoma and two with cutaneous melanoma. Patients were allowed to have had prior anti-PD-1, anti-PD-L1 or anti-CTLA-4 therapy, and more than 35% of the dose-escalation patients had been treated with checkpoint inhibitors. Peripheral TCRbeta sequencing aimed to test whether ivuxolimab altered TCR sequence diversity and caused clonal T-cell expansion.

The trial excluded patients who had a history of autoimmune disease or who were on systemic immunosuppression. Peripheral blood for TCR sequencing was collected from all dose cohorts at baseline, on cycle 4 day 1, and on cycle 7 day 1. The samples were drawn from a first-in-human, open-label, multicenter phase I dose-escalation trial of ivuxolimab. The trial enrolled adults with locally advanced or metastatic head and neck squamous cell, hepatocellular, melanoma or renal cell carcinoma. Before TCR sequencing, CD4+ T cells and CD8+ T cells from peripheral blood were sorted into separate populations. Deletion took 8 bases off V and 4 bases off J, with a span of 15 bases between the germline ends. Reading the germline V gene gives CDR1 KGHSH and CDR2 LQKENI. Inclusive of the bounding cysteine and phenylalanine, the CDR3 is 15 residues long. This entry keeps only the CDR3 DNA: 45 bases, framed from base 1.

Genomic DNA was isolated from the sorted cells so that the TCRbeta CDR3 region could be sequenced. The immunoSEQ Assay was used to sequence the TCRbeta CDR3 regions. TCRdb provides this immuneACCESS table in a form limited to in-frame rearrangements. Some clones are lacking; in checked studies, under half of them reflect an unresolved V gene, and why the rest are absent is not known. Here the sample has 30,000 to 40,000 clones; roughly 80% occur a single time. The ten top clones hold approximately 10% of the sample. Comments on this clone: Its antigen specificity is not known. No clone much larger than this one lies a single base away; base qualities are absent.

Overall study results and their limits: Low levels of normalized T-cell clonal expansion were also shown by some nonresponding patients. On average, CD8+ T cells showed more expanded clones than CD4+ T cells after ivuxolimab. Clonal expansion of both CD4+ and CD8+ blood T cells was observed from baseline to week 6 at doses 0.1 to 3.0 mg/kg. The antigen specificity of the clonally expanded peripheral T cells was not determined. In partial responders in the 0.1-3.0 mg/kg groups, normalized peripheral clonal expansion was found to be among the lowest, especially among CD8+ T cells.

The specimen was CD4+ or CD8+ T cells sorted from blood, collected in a trial of the OX40 agonist ivuxolimab. This clonotype was sampled from an adult with an advanced solid tumor such as melanoma, head and neck, liver or kidney cancer. This receptor chain uses TRBV18 and TRBJ2-6; the D gene is perhaps TRBD1, on 5 matching bases. The DNA sequence is as follows: TGTGCCAGCCGGATAGGGGCAGCCGGGGCCAACGTCCTGACTTTC. This sequence encodes CASRIGAAGANVLTF.